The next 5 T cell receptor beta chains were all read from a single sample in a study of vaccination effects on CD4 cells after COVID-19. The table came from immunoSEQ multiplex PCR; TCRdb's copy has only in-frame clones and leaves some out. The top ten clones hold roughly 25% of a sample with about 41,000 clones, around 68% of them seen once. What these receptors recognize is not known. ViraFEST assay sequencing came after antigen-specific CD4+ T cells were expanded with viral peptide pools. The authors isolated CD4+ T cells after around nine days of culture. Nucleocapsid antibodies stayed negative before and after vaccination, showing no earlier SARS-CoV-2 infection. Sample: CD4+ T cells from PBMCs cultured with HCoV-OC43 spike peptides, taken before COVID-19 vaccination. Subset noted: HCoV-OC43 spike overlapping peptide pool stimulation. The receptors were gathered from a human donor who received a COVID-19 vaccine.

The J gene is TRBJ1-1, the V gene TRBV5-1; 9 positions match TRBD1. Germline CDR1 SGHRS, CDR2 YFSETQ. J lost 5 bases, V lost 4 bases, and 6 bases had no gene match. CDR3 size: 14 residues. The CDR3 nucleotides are TGCGCCAGCAGCGCACAGGGGGCGCGGACTGAAGCTTTCTTT. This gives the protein CASSAQGARTEAFF.

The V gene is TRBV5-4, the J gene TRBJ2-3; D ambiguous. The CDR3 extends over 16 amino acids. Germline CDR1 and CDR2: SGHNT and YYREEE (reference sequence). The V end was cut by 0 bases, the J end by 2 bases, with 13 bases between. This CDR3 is CASSLASVGATDTQYF. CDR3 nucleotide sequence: TGTGCCAGCAGCTTGGCCTCGGTCGGAGCCACAGATACGCAGTATTTT.

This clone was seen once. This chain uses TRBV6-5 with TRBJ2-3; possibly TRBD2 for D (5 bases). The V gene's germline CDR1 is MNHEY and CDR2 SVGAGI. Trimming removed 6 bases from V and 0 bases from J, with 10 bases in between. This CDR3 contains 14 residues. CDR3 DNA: TGTGCCAGCAGCCGGGGTTTTAGCACAGATACGCAGTATTTT. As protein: CASSRGFSTDTQYF.

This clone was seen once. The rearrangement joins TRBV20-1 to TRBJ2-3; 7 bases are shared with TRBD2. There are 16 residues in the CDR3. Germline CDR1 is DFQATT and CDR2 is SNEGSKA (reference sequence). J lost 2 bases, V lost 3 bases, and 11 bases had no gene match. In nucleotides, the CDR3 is TGCAGTGCTAGTAAGGCGGCAGCGGGGATCACAGATACGCAGTATTTT. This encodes CSASKAAAGITDTQYF.

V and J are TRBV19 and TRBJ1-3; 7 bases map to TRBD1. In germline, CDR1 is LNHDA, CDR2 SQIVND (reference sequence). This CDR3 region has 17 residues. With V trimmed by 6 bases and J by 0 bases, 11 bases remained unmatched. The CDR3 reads CASSAIQGPGSGNTIYF. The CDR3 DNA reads TGTGCCAGTAGCGCTATACAGGGGCCCGGCTCTGGAAACACCATATATTTT.